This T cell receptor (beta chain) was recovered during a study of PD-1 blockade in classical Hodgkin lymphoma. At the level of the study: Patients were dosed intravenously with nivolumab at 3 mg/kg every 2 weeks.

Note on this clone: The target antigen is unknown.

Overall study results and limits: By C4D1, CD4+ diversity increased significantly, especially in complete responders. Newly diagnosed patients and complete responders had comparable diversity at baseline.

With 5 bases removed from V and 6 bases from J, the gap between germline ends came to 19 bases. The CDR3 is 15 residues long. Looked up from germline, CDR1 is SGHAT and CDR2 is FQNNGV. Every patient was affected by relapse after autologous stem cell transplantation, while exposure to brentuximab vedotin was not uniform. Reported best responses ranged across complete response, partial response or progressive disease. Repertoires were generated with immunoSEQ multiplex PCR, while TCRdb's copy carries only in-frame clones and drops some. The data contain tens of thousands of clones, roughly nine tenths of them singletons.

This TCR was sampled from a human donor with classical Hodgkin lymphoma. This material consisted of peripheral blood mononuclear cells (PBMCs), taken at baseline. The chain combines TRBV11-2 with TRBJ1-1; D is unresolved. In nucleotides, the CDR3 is TGTGCCAGCAGCAGAAATTTTGGGTCCTGGTCTGAAGCTTTCTTT. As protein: CASSRNFGSWSEAFF.